This TCR beta chain appears in the sequencing data of a study of T-cell memory formation after mild COVID-19. At the level of the study: Largely donor-specific TCR clusters were found. General study findings and limits: Clones that shrank (day 15 to 85) were balanced CD4/CD8, whereas later expanders leaned CD4+. In pre-infection memory, a portion of responding clones appeared, which suggested that cross-reactive memory joined.

A note on this clonotype: Its antigen is not known.

V shed 7 bases and J 5 bases; nucleotides not matched to a gene: 7. Germline CDR1 reads MNHEY; CDR2 reads SVGEGT. CDR3 size: 13 residues. A 5'RACE reaction primed in the constant segment made cDNA libraries of TCR alpha and TCR beta, and these carried sample barcodes and UMIs. Via MiXCR, TCRdb re-called the 5' RACE reads, giving one row per CDR3 protein. Here the sample spans about 440,000 distinct CDR3 sequences, over 15% being singletons. This sequence was found in an adult woman who had mild COVID-19 (a few samples of this study predate the infection). Cell type and time point are not known. The sequenced sample consisted of PBMCs or a T cell subset sorted from them (not recorded which). The genes are TRBV6-2 or TRBV6-3 and TRBJ2-7; 8 bases match TRBD2. The DNA of the CDR3 is TGTGCCAGCAACGTAGCGGGATTCGACGAGCAGTACTTC. It codes for CASNVAGFDEQYF.